This T cell receptor beta chain was sequenced in a study of radiotherapy plus CTLA-4 blockade in lung cancer. Study-level results: Early clonal dynamics of blood T cells, together with interferon-beta, were reported as the best response predictor. Some TCR clones had been derived from tumors. These clones expanded in peripheral blood after radiotherapy plus ipilimumab.

Germline assignment: CDR1 LGHNA and CDR2 YSLEER. The V and J ends lost 0 bases and 3 bases, in that order; junction bases with no gene match: 1. This CDR3 spans 14 amino acids. Some clones are missing from TCRdb's copy, which holds only in-frame ones; the method was immunoSEQ multiplex PCR. Of about 50,000 clones in the sample, 70% to 90% were seen once. Note on this clone: What it recognizes is unknown.

Patients with chemo-refractory metastatic non-small-cell lung cancer received focal radiation plus CTLA-4 blockade with ipilimumab. This clonotype originated in a human donor with non-small cell lung cancer whose response to radiotherapy plus ipilimumab could not be evaluated. This sample comprised peripheral blood, obtained from a patient treated with radiotherapy plus ipilimumab. The genes are TRBV4-3 and TRBJ1-1, with 7 bases matching TRBD1. The chain's CDR3 is CASSQDRGDTEAFF. The CDR3 bases are TGCGCCAGCAGCCAAGACAGGGGGGACACTGAAGCTTTCTTT.